A selection of T cell receptor beta chains follows, all from one sample in a study of regulatory T cells in long-lasting Graves disease. TCRdb re-called the multiplex PCR reads with MiXCR, one entry per CDR3 protein. The sample gives 400,000 to 500,000 distinct CDR3 sequences, less than 20% of which show up once; around a quarter is in the top ten. These data were also reused for a study on T cells in Graves' hyperthyroidism and ophthalmopathy.

The sequenced sample was peripheral blood mononuclear cells (PBMCs), obtained at new diagnosis, from a patient treated with antithyroid drugs. The source is a woman aged 18-35 years with Graves disease. Both conserved end residues are trimmed from each CDR3.

TRBJ2-1,TRBV6-1,12,AITSSGRYNEQF
TRBJ2-1,TRBV14,12,ASSQDVEEYEQF
TRBJ2-5,TRBV24-1,11,ATRDREAETQY
TRBJ1-1,TRBV29-1,11,SVVRRRGYEAF
TRBJ2-7,TRBV5-4,13,ASSLGVASSYEQY
TRBJ2-7,TRBV10-3,12,AISAAGQGLEQY
TRBJ2-1,TRBV10-1,16,ASSATAPSGEVYNEQF
TRBJ2-1,TRBV5-8,13,ASSFGVNPYNEQF
TRBJ1-2,TRBV6-1,11,ASSEARGYGYT
TRBJ1-5,TRBV12-3/TRBV12-4,12,ASREDRDGQPQH
TRBJ2-6,TRBV29-1,15,SVRTGPTPSGANVLT
TRBJ2-1,TRBV11-1,16,ASSPKRGGTGAYNEQF
TRBJ1-6,TRBV9,12,ASSDGTDNSPLH
TRBJ2-2,TRBV24-1,10,ATSDPSRELF
TRBJ2-3,TRBV18,12,ASSPNTDGDTQY
TRBJ2-1,TRBV6-4,14,ASSDSMAGGHNEQF
TRBJ2-2,TRBV29-1,11,SVPGTGTGELF
TRBJ1-6,TRBV3-1,13,ASRKDRGLNSPLH
TRBJ2-1,TRBV7-9,14,ASSPQAGGPYNEQF
TRBJ1-1,TRBV25-1,11,ASSADMNTEAF
TRBJ1-5,TRBV12-3/TRBV12-4,13,ASSSGGGPGKPQH
TRBJ2-7,TRBV20-1,13,SARALAGGSYEQY
TRBJ2-1,TRBV18,12,ASSPLRVEDEQF
TRBJ2-7,TRBV5-1,12,ASTEGTGGYEQY
TRBJ2-7,TRBV6-1,13,ATQPEGTGIYEQY
TRBJ2-2,TRBV6-1,13,ASKRLAGDTGELF
TRBJ1-2,TRBV5-8,13,ASSRRGSALAGYT
TRBJ2-3,TRBV11-2,13,ASSPGEISTDTQY
TRBJ2-2,TRBV10-1,12,ASSEFRRAGELF
TRBJ2-3,TRBV28,14,ASQSFVSSETDTQY
.,TRBV28,16,ASSSHSVGLAGASEQF
TRBJ2-1,TRBV7-2,11,ASSLEVGGGAF
TRBJ2-3,TRBV6-5,16,ASSYSTSGRAWTDTQY
TRBJ2-7,TRBV27,13,ASSLNRDRAYEQY
TRBJ2-2,TRBV7-3,13,ALRGGLAGVGELF
TRBJ2-7,TRBV29-1,12,SVDNGSGTNEQY
TRBJ2-5,TRBV29-1,9,SIGPRGTQY
TRBJ1-1,TRBV11-2,15,ASSLYGTGDMNTEAF
TRBJ2-1,TRBV11-3,11,ASSLGGGRKQF
TRBJ1-1,TRBV30,14,AWSVGTGGRGTEAF